This is a list of T cell receptor beta chains from one sample in a study of early T cells in non-severe SARS-CoV-2 infection. Each CDR3 protein is one row after TCRdb ran MiXCR on the 5' RACE reads. Of about 72,000 distinct CDR3 sequences listed, roughly a tenth were seen once; the top ten hold less than 10%. The source material was whole blood, sampled at baseline. The source of these receptors is an adult who was a healthcare worker with PCR-confirmed SARS-CoV-2 infection or an uninfected control (not recorded which). Each CDR3 is given with its conserved first and last residue. Each record gives: J gene, clone size, V gene, D gene, CDR3 DNA, CDR3 protein. A D gene is named only where the DNA matches it firmly. The size entry is marked missing in some rows and otherwise reads once, few, many or a size class.

j_gene: TRBJ2-7
abundance: many
v_gene: TRBV14
d_gene: TRBD1
CDR3nt: TGTGCCAGCAGCCACAATATACCCCAGGGGGCGACCGCCTACGAGCAGTACTTC
CDR3aa: CASSHNIPQGATAYEQYF

j_gene: TRBJ1-2
abundance: few
v_gene: TRBV6-2/TRBV6-3
d_gene: .
CDR3nt: TGTGCCAGCAGTTACGTCGGGACAATTTATGGCTACACCTTC
CDR3aa: CASSYVGTIYGYTF

j_gene: TRBJ2-7
abundance: once
v_gene: TRBV2
d_gene: .
CDR3nt: TGTGCCAGTACCTACAGCTCCTACGAGCAGTACTTC
CDR3aa: CASTYSSYEQYF

j_gene: TRBJ2-7
abundance: few
v_gene: TRBV27
d_gene: TRBD1
CDR3nt: TGTGCCAGCAGCTTCGACAGGGTGAGCTACGAGCAGTACTTC
CDR3aa: CASSFDRVSYEQYF

j_gene: TRBJ2-1
abundance: .
v_gene: TRBV20-1
d_gene: .
CDR3nt: TGCAGTGCTAGTCTAACCGCCGGGGAGCAGTTCTTC
CDR3aa: CSASLTAGEQFF

j_gene: TRBJ1-6
abundance: .
v_gene: TRBV12-3/TRBV12-4
d_gene: .
CDR3nt: TGTGCCAGCGGGGGGGGAGGTATTTGGTCACCCCTCCACTTT
CDR3aa: CASGGGGIWSPLHF

j_gene: TRBJ1-2
abundance: few
v_gene: TRBV6-5
d_gene: .
CDR3nt: TGTGCCAGCAGTTTCGGACTGAATCGGGGCTACACCTTC
CDR3aa: CASSFGLNRGYTF

j_gene: TRBJ2-6
abundance: few
v_gene: TRBV5-4
d_gene: .
CDR3nt: TGTGCCAGCAGCTTGTTTTCTGGGGCCAACGTCCTGACTTTC
CDR3aa: CASSLFSGANVLTF

j_gene: TRBJ1-6
abundance: many
v_gene: TRBV9
d_gene: .
CDR3nt: TGTGCCAGCAGCGTAAGACAGGATAATTCACCCCTCCACTTT
CDR3aa: CASSVRQDNSPLHF

j_gene: TRBJ2-2
abundance: many
v_gene: TRBV6-1
d_gene: .
CDR3nt: TGTGCCAGCCGCGCCGGCGGCGGATCGAACACCGGAGAGCTGTTTTTT
CDR3aa: CASRAGGGSNTGELFF

j_gene: TRBJ2-7
abundance: many
v_gene: TRBV9
d_gene: .
CDR3nt: TGTGCCAGCAGCCCCGAAGACGGGCCTGCCGAGCAGTACTTC
CDR3aa: CASSPEDGPAEQYF

j_gene: TRBJ2-2
abundance: few
v_gene: TRBV10-2
d_gene: .
CDR3nt: TGCGCCAGCAGGCAGGGGTCGAACACCGGGGAGCTGTTTTTT
CDR3aa: CASRQGSNTGELFF

j_gene: TRBJ1-6
abundance: .
v_gene: TRBV5-1
d_gene: .
CDR3nt: TGCGCCAGCAGCTACAGGTTACAGGATTCACCCCTCCACTTT
CDR3aa: CASSYRLQDSPLHF

j_gene: TRBJ2-1
abundance: few
v_gene: TRBV20-1
d_gene: TRBD2
CDR3nt: TGCAGTGCTAGGGGAGGGTTCGAGGAGAAGTTCTTC
CDR3aa: CSARGGFEEKFF

j_gene: TRBJ2-1
abundance: .
v_gene: TRBV12-3/TRBV12-4
d_gene: TRBD2
CDR3nt: TGTGCCAGCAGCTCTACTAGCGGGGGGGCATATGAGCAGTTCTTC
CDR3aa: CASSSTSGGAYEQFF

j_gene: TRBJ2-7
abundance: once
v_gene: TRBV7-9
d_gene: .
CDR3nt: TGTGCCAGCAGCTTTCAAAACAGGGCCTACGGGCAGTACTTC
CDR3aa: CASSFQNRAYGQYF

j_gene: TRBJ1-2
abundance: many
v_gene: TRBV29-1
d_gene: TRBD1
CDR3nt: TGCAGCGTTCGTATGCAGGGGGCGGAGGGCTACACCTTC
CDR3aa: CSVRMQGAEGYTF

j_gene: TRBJ1-6
abundance: many
v_gene: TRBV3-2
d_gene: .
CDR3nt: TGTGCCAGCAGCCCCGGGAGAGTACCCTCCTATAATTCACCCCTCCACTTT
CDR3aa: CASSPGRVPSYNSPLHF

j_gene: TRBJ2-5
abundance: .
v_gene: TRBV7-8
d_gene: TRBD2
CDR3nt: TGTGCCAGCAGCCACGGACGGGCTAGCGGGGCCCTGTACCAAGAGACCCAGTACTTC
CDR3aa: CASSHGRASGALYQETQYF

j_gene: TRBJ2-1
abundance: .
v_gene: TRBV4-3
d_gene: TRBD1
CDR3nt: TGCGCCAGCAGCCTCCAGGTACAGGGGAACAATGAGCAGTTCTTC
CDR3aa: CASSLQVQGNNEQFF

j_gene: TRBJ1-1
abundance: few
v_gene: TRBV3-1
d_gene: .
CDR3nt: TGTGCCAGCAGCCAACCAGGGATGAACACTGAAGCTTTCTTT
CDR3aa: CASSQPGMNTEAFF

j_gene: TRBJ1-1
abundance: few
v_gene: TRBV5-5
d_gene: .
CDR3nt: TGTGCCAGCAGCTTGGTGTTTGATGGGCGCACTGAAGCTTTCTTT
CDR3aa: CASSLVFDGRTEAFF

j_gene: TRBJ2-2
abundance: few
v_gene: TRBV5-5
d_gene: .
CDR3nt: TGTGCCAGCAGCCCCCGACGTAACACCGGGGAGCTGTTTTTT
CDR3aa: CASSPRRNTGELFF

j_gene: TRBJ1-1
abundance: few
v_gene: TRBV18
d_gene: .
CDR3nt: TGTGCCAGCTCACGTGTAGGGAGGAACACTGAAGCTTTCTTT
CDR3aa: CASSRVGRNTEAFF

j_gene: TRBJ2-7
abundance: .
v_gene: TRBV4-3
d_gene: .
CDR3nt: TGCGCCAGCAGCTCGGGCCCCGGGGGTATCTACGAGCAGTACTTC
CDR3aa: CASSSGPGGIYEQYF

j_gene: TRBJ1-4
abundance: few
v_gene: TRBV11-2
d_gene: .
CDR3nt: TGTGCCAGCAGCCAAGGACGGGGTAACGAAAAACTGTTTTTT
CDR3aa: CASSQGRGNEKLFF

j_gene: TRBJ2-1
abundance: many
v_gene: TRBV11-3
d_gene: .
CDR3nt: TGTGCCAGCAGCCCGTGGAGGGGTAGGATCGTTGAGCAGTTCTTC
CDR3aa: CASSPWRGRIVEQFF

j_gene: TRBJ2-6
abundance: many
v_gene: TRBV15
d_gene: .
CDR3nt: TGTGCCACCAGCAAGGGACCCGCCTCTGGGGCCAACGTCCTGACTTTC
CDR3aa: CATSKGPASGANVLTF

j_gene: TRBJ2-7
abundance: few
v_gene: TRBV12-3/TRBV12-4
d_gene: TRBD1
CDR3nt: TGTGCCAGCAGTCGAAACAGGGGCTACGAGCAGTACTTC
CDR3aa: CASSRNRGYEQYF

j_gene: TRBJ2-3
abundance: .
v_gene: TRBV29-1
d_gene: TRBD2
CDR3nt: TGCAGCGTAACCTCTAGCGGGGGTCCGGATACGCAGTATTTT
CDR3aa: CSVTSSGGPDTQYF

j_gene: TRBJ1-1
abundance: few
v_gene: TRBV7-9
d_gene: .
CDR3nt: TGTGCCAGCAGCTTAGAGGCAGGGCGAACTGAAGCTTTCTTT
CDR3aa: CASSLEAGRTEAFF

j_gene: TRBJ2-7
abundance: few
v_gene: TRBV18
d_gene: TRBD2
CDR3nt: TGTGCCAGCTCACGCGGGGCTAGCGGGGGTGTCAACGAGCAGTACTTC
CDR3aa: CASSRGASGGVNEQYF

j_gene: TRBJ2-2
abundance: .
v_gene: TRBV19
d_gene: .
CDR3nt: TGTGCCAGTAGCTCACGGAGGTCGATGGACACCGGGGAGCTGTTTTTT
CDR3aa: CASSSRRSMDTGELFF

j_gene: TRBJ2-3
abundance: many
v_gene: TRBV12-3/TRBV12-4
d_gene: .
CDR3nt: TGTGCCAGCATTCCCGGGACTAGCACAGATACGCAGTATTTT
CDR3aa: CASIPGTSTDTQYF

j_gene: TRBJ2-3
abundance: few
v_gene: TRBV29-1
d_gene: TRBD1
CDR3nt: TGCAGCGTCAATCCGGGACAGGGTAAATATACGCAGTATTTT
CDR3aa: CSVNPGQGKYTQYF

j_gene: TRBJ1-1
abundance: .
v_gene: TRBV6-5
d_gene: .
CDR3nt: TGTGCCAGCAGTAGTACACTGAACACTGAAGCTTTCTTT
CDR3aa: CASSSTLNTEAFF

j_gene: TRBJ2-7
abundance: few
v_gene: TRBV7-9
d_gene: .
CDR3nt: TGTGCCAGCAGCTTAAGGGGGGTCGACGACGAGCAGTACTTC
CDR3aa: CASSLRGVDDEQYF

j_gene: TRBJ2-5
abundance: .
v_gene: TRBV6-4
d_gene: .
CDR3nt: TGTGCCAGCAGTGAAGTGGGCGGGGAGACCCAGTACTTC
CDR3aa: CASSEVGGETQYF

j_gene: TRBJ1-2
abundance: many
v_gene: TRBV30
d_gene: .
CDR3nt: TGTGCCTGGAGCGAGCAGAACTATGGCTACACCTTC
CDR3aa: CAWSEQNYGYTF

j_gene: TRBJ1-2
abundance: many
v_gene: TRBV4-3
d_gene: TRBD1
CDR3nt: TGCGCCAGCAGCCAAGAGAGACAGGGAAGCTATGGCTACACCTTC
CDR3aa: CASSQERQGSYGYTF

j_gene: TRBJ2-3
abundance: .
v_gene: TRBV3-1
d_gene: .
CDR3nt: TGTGCCAGCAGCGCGGACCAATCAACAGATACGCAGTATTTT
CDR3aa: CASSADQSTDTQYF

j_gene: TRBJ2-5
abundance: .
v_gene: TRBV5-4
d_gene: .
CDR3nt: TGTGCCAGCAGCAGAGGTGGAAGAGAGACCCAGTACTTC
CDR3aa: CASSRGGRETQYF

j_gene: TRBJ2-5
abundance: few
v_gene: TRBV27
d_gene: .
CDR3nt: TGTGCCAGCAGTTTACAACCCCGAGAGACCCAGTACTTC
CDR3aa: CASSLQPRETQYF

j_gene: TRBJ1-2
abundance: many
v_gene: TRBV29-1
d_gene: TRBD1
CDR3nt: TGCAGCGTATCAGGGGGCGCGGATTATGGCTACACCTTC
CDR3aa: CSVSGGADYGYTF

j_gene: TRBJ1-1
abundance: few
v_gene: TRBV5-1
d_gene: .
CDR3nt: TGCGCCAGCAGCTATGGACAGAACACTGAAGCTTTCTTT
CDR3aa: CASSYGQNTEAFF

j_gene: TRBJ2-2
abundance: many
v_gene: TRBV13
d_gene: TRBD2
CDR3nt: TGTGCCAGCAGCTTTGACGGGGGGGCTGCCGGGGAGCTGTTTTTT
CDR3aa: CASSFDGGAAGELFF

j_gene: TRBJ1-5
abundance: many
v_gene: TRBV7-9
d_gene: .
CDR3nt: TGTGCCAGCAGCCCCGAGGGGGGTGGAAATCAGCCCCAGCATTTT
CDR3aa: CASSPEGGGNQPQHF

j_gene: TRBJ2-3
abundance: many
v_gene: TRBV20-1
d_gene: TRBD2
CDR3nt: TGCAGTGCTTCTAGCGGGGGGGCCAGAGATACGCAGTATTTT
CDR3aa: CSASSGGARDTQYF

j_gene: TRBJ1-5
abundance: .
v_gene: TRBV6-1
d_gene: .
CDR3nt: TGTGCCATCAACCATAGCAATCAGCCCCAGCATTTT
CDR3aa: CAINHSNQPQHF

j_gene: TRBJ2-1
abundance: few
v_gene: TRBV27
d_gene: TRBD1
CDR3nt: TGTGCCAGCACTCCGGGACAGGTCAAGGGGAATGAGCAGTTCTTC
CDR3aa: CASTPGQVKGNEQFF